This TCR beta chain was recovered during a study of T cell responses to AZD1222 COVID-19 vaccine. Sequencing was performed with immunoSEQ multiplex PCR; in TCRdb, only in-frame clones are kept and a portion is missing. The table includes tens of thousands of clones, roughly 87% detected once. This CDR3 spans 13 amino acids. CDR1 and CDR2 (germline): SGHAT, FQDESV (reference sequence). V lost 5 bases, J lost 2 bases, and 6 bases lay in between. The genes are TRBV11-1 and TRBJ2-2; unclear D gene. The sample in question was peripheral blood, obtained 28 days after the second AZD1222 dose. The clonotype originates from an adult who received the AZD1222 COVID-19 vaccine. CDR3 protein: CASSTRNTGELFF. CDR3 nucleotides: TGTGCCAGCAGCACCAGAAACACCGGGGAGCTGTTTTTT.